This T cell receptor (beta chain) emerged from a study of CD8+CD57+ T cells in acquired aplastic anemia. This clonotype turned up a few times. Patients included in sequencing had previously demonstrated CD8+CD57+ cell expansion by flow cytometry. The CDR3 sequence is 12 residues long. Trimming pared 6 bases from V and 1 base from J, leaving 9 bases between. CDR1 and CDR2 from the germline V gene are DFQATT and SNEGSKA (reference sequence). According to the study, genomic DNA was the template for TCR beta VDJ and CDR3 profiling. TCRdb itself ran the reads through MiXCR, one entry per CDR3 protein. Of under 500,000 distinct CDR3 sequences listed, around a third are singletons.

Sequenced material: sorted CD4+, CD8+, or CD8+CD57+ T cells (not recorded which) from PBMCs. This chain uses TRBV20-1 with TRBJ1-1; no firm D call. This TCR came from a human donor with aplastic anemia. The chain's CDR3 is CSAQRSNTEAFF. DNA for the CDR3: TGCAGTGCCCAGCGATCGAACACTGAAGCTTTCTTT.